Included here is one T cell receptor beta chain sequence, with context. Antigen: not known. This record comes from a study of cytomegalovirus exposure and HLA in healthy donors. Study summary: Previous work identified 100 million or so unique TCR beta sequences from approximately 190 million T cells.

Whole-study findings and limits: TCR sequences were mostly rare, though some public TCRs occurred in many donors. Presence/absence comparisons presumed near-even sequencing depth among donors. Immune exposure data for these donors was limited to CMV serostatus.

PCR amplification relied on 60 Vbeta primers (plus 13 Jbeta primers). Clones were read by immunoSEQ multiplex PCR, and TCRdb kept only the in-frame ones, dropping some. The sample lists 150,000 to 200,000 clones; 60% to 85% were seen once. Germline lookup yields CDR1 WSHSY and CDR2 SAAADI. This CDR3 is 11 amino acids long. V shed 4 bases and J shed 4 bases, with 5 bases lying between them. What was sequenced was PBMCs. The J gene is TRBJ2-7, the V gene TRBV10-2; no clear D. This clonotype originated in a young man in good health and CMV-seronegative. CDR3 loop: CASSAQYEQYF. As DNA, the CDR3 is TGCGCCAGCAGTGCGCAGTACGAGCAGTACTTC.